This passage covers 3 T cell receptor beta chains from one sample sequenced in a study of T-cell reconstitution after alpha-beta-depleted transplantation in children. Unique molecular identifiers were used in preparing the TCRbeta library. TCRdb passed the PCR reads through MiXCR, listing each CDR3 protein once. Of approximately 200,000 distinct CDR3 sequences listed, 13% to 15% are singletons. The sequencing here drew on PBMCs from the stem cell graft donor, taken from the stem cell graft. These receptors were collected from a human donor who donated a stem cell graft to a child with acute lymphoblastic leukemia.

This clonotype was seen at least ten times. The chain couples TRBV5-6 to TRBJ2-7; no firm D call. Germline assignment: CDR1 SGHDT and CDR2 YYEEEE. The CDR3 consists of 12 residues. The V and J ends lost 4 bases and 6 bases respectively, with 11 bases between them. CDR3 protein: CASSLQLLEQYF. CDR3 nucleotide sequence: TGTGCCAGCAGCCTGCAATTGCTCGAGCAGTACTTC.

This clonotype appeared many times. The V and J genes are TRBV29-1 and TRBJ2-7; D is ambiguous. Trimming left V 2 bases short and J 2 bases short, with 7 bases between. The germline V gene has CDR1 SQVTM and CDR2 ANQGSEA. The CDR3 totals 12 residues. The CDR3 region is CSVELLTYEQYF. CDR3 bases: TGCAGCGTTGAACTATTAACCTACGAGCAGTACTTC.

The rearrangement links TRBV5-1 to TRBJ1-1; D is possibly TRBD1 (5 bases). This CDR3 contains 16 residues. The V and J ends lost 2 bases and 0 bases respectively, with 14 bases between them. Germline lookup yields CDR1 SGHRS and CDR2 YFSETQ. The CDR3 DNA reads TGCGCCAGCAGCTTTCTTTTTGGGACGGTGAACACTGAAGCTTTCTTT. It codes for CASSFLFGTVNTEAFF.